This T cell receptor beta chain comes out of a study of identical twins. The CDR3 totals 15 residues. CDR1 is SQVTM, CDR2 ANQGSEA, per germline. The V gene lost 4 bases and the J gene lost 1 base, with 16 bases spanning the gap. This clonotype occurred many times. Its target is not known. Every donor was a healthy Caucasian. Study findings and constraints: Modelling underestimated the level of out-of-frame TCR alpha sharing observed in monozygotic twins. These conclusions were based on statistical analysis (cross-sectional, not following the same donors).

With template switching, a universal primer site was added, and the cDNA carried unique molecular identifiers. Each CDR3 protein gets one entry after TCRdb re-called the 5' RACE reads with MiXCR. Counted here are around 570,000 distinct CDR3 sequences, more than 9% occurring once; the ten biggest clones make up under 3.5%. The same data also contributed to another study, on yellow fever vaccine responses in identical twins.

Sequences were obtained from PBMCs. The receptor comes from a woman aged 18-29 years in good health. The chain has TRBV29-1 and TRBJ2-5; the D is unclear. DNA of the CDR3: TGCAGCGTTGGGTTTACCCTAGGAATCCAAGAGACCCAGTACTTC. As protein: CSVGFTLGIQETQYF.